This T cell receptor beta chain was sequenced during a study of radiotherapy plus CTLA-4 blockade in lung cancer. Study context: Disease control was present in 30% to 40% of patients, and objective responses in approximately 19%. General study findings and limits: With interferon-beta, early dynamics of blood T cell clones were reported to best predict response. An expansion of tumor-derived TCR clones occurred in blood after radiotherapy plus ipilimumab.

Germline V gene data show CDR1 as MNHEY and CDR2 as SMNVEV (reference sequence). This CDR3 has 20 amino acids. V trimming: 4 bases; J trimming: 1 base; junction bases outside the gene matches: 22. Chemo-refractory metastatic non-small-cell lung cancer patients were treated with focal radiation plus CTLA-4 blockade with ipilimumab. In this sample, this clone turned up once. Antigen unknown. Clones were read by immunoSEQ multiplex PCR, and TCRdb kept only the in-frame ones, dropping some. In the table there are tens of thousands of clones, about four fifths of which are singletons. This material consisted of peripheral blood, taken from a patient treated with radiotherapy plus ipilimumab. V gene TRBV27 combines with J gene TRBJ2-7, with 7 bases lining up with TRBD1. The clonotype comes from a human donor with non-small cell lung cancer that progressed on radiotherapy plus ipilimumab. The CDR3 nucleotides read TGTGCCAGCAGTTCTCGGGTACTCGAGGACAGGTTGGGACCTTCCTACGAGCAGTACTTC. It is translated as CASSSRVLEDRLGPSYEQYF.